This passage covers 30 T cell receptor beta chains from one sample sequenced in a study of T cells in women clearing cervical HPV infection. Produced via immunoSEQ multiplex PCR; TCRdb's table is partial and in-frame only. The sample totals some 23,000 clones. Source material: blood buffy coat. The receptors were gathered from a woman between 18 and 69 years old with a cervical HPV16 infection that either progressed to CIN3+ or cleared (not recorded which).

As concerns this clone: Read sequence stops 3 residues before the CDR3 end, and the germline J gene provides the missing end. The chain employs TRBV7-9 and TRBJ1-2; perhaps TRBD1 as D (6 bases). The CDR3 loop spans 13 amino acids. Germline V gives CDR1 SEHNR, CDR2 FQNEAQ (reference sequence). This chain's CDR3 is CATSGTPRYDYTF. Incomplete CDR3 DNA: TGTGCCACTTCCGGGACACCTAGGTACGAC.

The CDR3 sequence is CASSPGQGYPYEQYF. The part of the CDR3 DNA that was read is TGTGCCAGCTCACCTGGACAGGGGTATCCCTACGAG. The chain employs TRBV18 and TRBJ2-7, with 9 bases aligning to TRBD1. The read finishes 3 residues shy of the CDR3 end, and the germline J gene is used to complete it. J was trimmed by 2 bases and V by 3 bases; bases with no gene match: 5. Germline V lookup: CDR1 KGHSH, CDR2 LQKENI. The CDR3 covers 15 residues.

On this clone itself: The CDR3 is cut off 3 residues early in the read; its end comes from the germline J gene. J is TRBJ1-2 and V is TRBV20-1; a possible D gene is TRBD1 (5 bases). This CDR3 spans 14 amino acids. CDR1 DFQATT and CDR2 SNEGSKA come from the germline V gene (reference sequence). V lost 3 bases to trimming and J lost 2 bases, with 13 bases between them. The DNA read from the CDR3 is TGCAGTGCTAGTCCGGCAGGGAGCAACTATGGC. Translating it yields CSASPAGSNYG. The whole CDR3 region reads CSASPAGSNYGYTF.

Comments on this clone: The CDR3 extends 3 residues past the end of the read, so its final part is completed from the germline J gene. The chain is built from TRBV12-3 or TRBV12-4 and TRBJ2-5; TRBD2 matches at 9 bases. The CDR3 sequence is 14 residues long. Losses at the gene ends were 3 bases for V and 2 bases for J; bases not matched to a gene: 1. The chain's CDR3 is CASSLTSGQETQYF. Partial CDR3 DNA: TGTGCCAGCAGTTTGACTAGCGGTCAAGAGACC.

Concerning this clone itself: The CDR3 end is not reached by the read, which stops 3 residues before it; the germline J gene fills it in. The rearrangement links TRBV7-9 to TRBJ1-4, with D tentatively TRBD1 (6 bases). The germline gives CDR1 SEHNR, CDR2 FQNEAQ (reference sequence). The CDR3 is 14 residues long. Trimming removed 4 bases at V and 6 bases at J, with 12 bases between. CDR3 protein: CASSYRSGDEKLFF. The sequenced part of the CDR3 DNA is TGTGCCAGCAGCTACCGGTCAGGGGATGAAAAA.

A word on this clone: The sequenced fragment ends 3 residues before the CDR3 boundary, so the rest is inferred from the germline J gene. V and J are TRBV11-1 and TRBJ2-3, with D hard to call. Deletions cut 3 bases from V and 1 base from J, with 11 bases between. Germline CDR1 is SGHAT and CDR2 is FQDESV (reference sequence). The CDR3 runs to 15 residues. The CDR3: CASSFSQDRTDTQYF. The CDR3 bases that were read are TGTGCCAGCAGCTTCAGTCAGGATCGCACAGATACG. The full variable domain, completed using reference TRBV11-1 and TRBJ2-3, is EAEVAQSPRYKITEKSQAVAFWCDPISGHATLYWYRQILGQGPELLVQFQDESVVDDSQLPKDRFSAERLKGVDSTLKIQPAELGDSAMYLCASSFSQDRTDTQYFGPGTRLTVL.

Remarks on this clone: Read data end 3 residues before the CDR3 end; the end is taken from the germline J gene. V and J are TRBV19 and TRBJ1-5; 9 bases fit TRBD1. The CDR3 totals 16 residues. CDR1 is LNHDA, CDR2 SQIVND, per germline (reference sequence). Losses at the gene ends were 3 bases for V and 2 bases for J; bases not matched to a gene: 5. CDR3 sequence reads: CASSIGDRVGNQPQHF. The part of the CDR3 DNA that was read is TGTGCCAGTAGTATCGGGGACAGGGTCGGCAATCAGCCC. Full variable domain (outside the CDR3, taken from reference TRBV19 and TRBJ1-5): DGGITQSPKYLFRKEGQNVTLSCEQNLNHDAMYWYRQDPGQGLRLIYYSQIVNDFQKGDIAEGYSVSREKKESFPLTVTSAQKNPTAFYLCASSIGDRVGNQPQHFGDGTRLSIL.

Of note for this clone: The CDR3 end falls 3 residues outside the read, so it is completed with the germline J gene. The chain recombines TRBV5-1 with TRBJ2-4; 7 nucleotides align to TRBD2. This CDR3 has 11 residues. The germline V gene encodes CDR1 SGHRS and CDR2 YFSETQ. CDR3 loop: CATRGGETQYF. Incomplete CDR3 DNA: TGCGCCACTCGCGGGGGAGAGACT.

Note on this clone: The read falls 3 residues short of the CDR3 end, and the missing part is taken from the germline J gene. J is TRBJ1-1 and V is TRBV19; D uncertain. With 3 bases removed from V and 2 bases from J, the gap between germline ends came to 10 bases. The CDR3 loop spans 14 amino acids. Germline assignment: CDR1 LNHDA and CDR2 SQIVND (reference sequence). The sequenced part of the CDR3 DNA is TGTGCCAGTAGTATCCGGCGGGGAAACACTGAA. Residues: CASSIRRGNTE. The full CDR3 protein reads CASSIRRGNTEAFF.

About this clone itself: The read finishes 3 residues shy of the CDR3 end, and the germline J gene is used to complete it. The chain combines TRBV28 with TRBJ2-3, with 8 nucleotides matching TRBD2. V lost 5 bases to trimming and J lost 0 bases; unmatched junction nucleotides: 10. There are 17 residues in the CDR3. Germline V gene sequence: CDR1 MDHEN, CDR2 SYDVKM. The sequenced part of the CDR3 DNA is TGTGCCAGCAGTCCGCAATCTAGCGGGTCTAGCACAGATACG. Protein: CASSPQSSGSSTDT. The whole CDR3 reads CASSPQSSGSSTDTQYF.

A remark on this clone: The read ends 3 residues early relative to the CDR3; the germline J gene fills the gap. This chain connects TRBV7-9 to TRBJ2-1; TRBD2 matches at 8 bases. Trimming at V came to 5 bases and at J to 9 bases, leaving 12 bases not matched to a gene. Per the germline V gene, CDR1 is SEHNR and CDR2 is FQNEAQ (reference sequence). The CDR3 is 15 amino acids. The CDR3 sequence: CASSEILKREREQFF. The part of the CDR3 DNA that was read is TGTGCCAGCAGCGAGATACTTAAGCGGGAGCGTGAG.

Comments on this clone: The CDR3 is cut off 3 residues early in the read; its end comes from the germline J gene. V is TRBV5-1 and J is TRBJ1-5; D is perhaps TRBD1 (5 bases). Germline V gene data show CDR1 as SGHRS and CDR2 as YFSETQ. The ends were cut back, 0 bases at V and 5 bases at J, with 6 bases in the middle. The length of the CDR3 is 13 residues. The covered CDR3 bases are TGCGCCAGCAGCTTGGAGGGGTATCAGCCC. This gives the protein CASSLEGYQP. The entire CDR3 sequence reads CASSLEGYQPQHF.

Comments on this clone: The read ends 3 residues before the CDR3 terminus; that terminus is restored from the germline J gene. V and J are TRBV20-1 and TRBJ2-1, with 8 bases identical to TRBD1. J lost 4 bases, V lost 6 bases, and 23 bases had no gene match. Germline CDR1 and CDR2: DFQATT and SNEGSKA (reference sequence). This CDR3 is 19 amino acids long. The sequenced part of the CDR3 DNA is TGCAGTGCGAGGGGGATGGTCGAGACAGGGGATCGGTTTTACAATGAG. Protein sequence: CSARGMVETGDRFYNE. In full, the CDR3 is CSARGMVETGDRFYNEQFF.

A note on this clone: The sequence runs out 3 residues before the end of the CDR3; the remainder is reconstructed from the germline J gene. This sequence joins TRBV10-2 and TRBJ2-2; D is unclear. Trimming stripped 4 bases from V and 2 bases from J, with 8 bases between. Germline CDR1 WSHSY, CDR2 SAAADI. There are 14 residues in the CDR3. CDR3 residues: CASSGLKNTGELFF. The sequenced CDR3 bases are TGCGCCAGCAGTGGGCTGAAAAACACCGGGGAG.

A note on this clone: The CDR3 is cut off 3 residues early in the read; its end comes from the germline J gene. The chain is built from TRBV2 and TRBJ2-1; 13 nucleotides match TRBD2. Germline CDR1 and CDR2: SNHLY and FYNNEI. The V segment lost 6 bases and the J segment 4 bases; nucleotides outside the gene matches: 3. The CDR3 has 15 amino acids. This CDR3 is CASRLAGGGYNEQFF. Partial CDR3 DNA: TGTGCCAGCAGACTAGCGGGAGGGGGATACAATGAG.

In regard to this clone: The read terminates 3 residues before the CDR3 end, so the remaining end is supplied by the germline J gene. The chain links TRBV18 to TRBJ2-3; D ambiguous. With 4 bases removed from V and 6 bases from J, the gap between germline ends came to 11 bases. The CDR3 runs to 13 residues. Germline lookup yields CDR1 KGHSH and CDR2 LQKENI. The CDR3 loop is CASSHSIEDTQYF. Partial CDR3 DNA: TGTGCCAGCTCACACTCAATAGAGGATACG.

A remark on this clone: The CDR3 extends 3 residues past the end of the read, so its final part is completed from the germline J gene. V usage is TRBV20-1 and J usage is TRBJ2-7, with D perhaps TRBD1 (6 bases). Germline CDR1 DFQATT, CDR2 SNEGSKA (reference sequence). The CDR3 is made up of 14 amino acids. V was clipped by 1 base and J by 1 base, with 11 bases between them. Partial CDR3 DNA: TGCAGTGCTAGAGGCTCCAGGGGATCCTACGAG. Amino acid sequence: CSARGSRGSYE. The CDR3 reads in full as CSARGSRGSYEQYF.

The sequenced CDR3 bases are TGTGCCAGCAGCCCAGGACAGGGGGCTTTTTCTGGC. Translated, it gives CASSPGQGAFSG. In full, the CDR3 is CASSPGQGAFSGYTF. V usage is TRBV7-3 and J usage is TRBJ1-2; 11 bases match TRBD1. The read is 3 residues too short to cover the CDR3 end, so that end is filled in from the germline J gene. Germline V gene data show CDR1 as SGHTA and CDR2 as FQGTGA. V was pared by 5 bases and J by 7 bases, with 9 bases of the junction left unmatched. There are 15 residues in the CDR3.

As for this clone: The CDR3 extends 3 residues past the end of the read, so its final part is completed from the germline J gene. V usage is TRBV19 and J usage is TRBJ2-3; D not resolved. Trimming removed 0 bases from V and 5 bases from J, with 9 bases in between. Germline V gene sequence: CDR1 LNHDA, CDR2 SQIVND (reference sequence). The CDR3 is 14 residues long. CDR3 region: CASSIDRALDTQYF. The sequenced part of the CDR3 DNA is TGTGCCAGTAGTATAGATAGGGCGTTAGATACG.

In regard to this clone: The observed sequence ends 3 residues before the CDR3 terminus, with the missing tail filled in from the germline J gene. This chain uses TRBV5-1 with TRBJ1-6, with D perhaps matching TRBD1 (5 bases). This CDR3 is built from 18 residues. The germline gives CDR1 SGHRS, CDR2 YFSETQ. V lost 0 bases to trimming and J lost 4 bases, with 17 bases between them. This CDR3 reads CASSLVLRGGSYNSPLHF. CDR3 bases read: TGCGCCAGCAGCTTGGTGCTGCGCGGGGGTTCATATAATTCACCC. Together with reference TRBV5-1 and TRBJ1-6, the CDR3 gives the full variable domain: KAGVTQTPRYLIKTRGQQVTLSCSPISGHRSVSWYQQTPGQGLQFLFEYFSETQRNKGNFPGRFSGRQFSNSRSEMNVSTLELGDSALYLCASSLVLRGGSYNSPLHFGNGTRLTVT.

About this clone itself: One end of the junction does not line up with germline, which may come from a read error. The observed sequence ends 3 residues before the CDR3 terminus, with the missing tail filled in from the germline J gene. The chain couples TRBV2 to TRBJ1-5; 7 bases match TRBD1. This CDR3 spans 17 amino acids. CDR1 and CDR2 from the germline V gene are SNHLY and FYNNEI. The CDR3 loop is CASREVRDSKNNQPQHF. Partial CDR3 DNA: TGTGCCAGCAGGGAAGTCCGGGACAGCAAGAACAATCAGCCC.

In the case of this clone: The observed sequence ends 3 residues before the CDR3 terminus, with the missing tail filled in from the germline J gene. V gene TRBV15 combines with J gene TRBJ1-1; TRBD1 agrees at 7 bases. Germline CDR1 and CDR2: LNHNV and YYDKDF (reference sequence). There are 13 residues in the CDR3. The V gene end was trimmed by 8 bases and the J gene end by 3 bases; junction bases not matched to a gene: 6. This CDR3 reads CATSTDRHTEAFF. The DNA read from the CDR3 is TGTGCCACCTCGACGGACAGGCACACTGAA.

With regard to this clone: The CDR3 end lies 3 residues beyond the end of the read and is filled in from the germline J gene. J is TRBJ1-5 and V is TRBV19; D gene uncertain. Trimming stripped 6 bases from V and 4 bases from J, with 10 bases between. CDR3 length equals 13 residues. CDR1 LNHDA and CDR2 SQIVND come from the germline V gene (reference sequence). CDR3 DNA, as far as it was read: TGTGCCAGTAGCGCCGCCGGGAATCAGCCC. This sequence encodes CASSAAGNQP. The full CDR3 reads CASSAAGNQPQHF.

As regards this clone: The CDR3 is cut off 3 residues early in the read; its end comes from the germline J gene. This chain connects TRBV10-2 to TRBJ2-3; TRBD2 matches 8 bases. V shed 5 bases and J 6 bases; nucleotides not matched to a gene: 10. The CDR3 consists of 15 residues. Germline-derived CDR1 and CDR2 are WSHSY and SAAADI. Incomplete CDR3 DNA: TGCGCCAGCAGTCTTAGCGGGGTCCCCCCGGATACG. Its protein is CASSLSGVPPDT. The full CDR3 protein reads CASSLSGVPPDTQYF.

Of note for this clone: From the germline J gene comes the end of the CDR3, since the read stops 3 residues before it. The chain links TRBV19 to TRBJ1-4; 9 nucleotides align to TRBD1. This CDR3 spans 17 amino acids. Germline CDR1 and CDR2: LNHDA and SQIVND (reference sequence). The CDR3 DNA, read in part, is TGTGCCAGTAGTATCTTACAGGGGGCCTCCTATAATTCACCA. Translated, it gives CASSILQGASYNSP. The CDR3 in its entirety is CASSILQGASYNSPLFF.

The sequenced part of the CDR3 DNA is TGTGCCAGCAGGAGGCAGGGGTATGGGGCCAACGTC. Residues: CASRRQGYGANV. The CDR3 in its entirety is CASRRQGYGANVLTF. This rearrangement joins TRBV19 to TRBJ2-6; the D gene is possibly TRBD1 (6 bases). The read ends 3 residues before the CDR3 terminus; that terminus is restored from the germline J gene. CDR3 length: 15 amino acids. V lost 9 bases and J 3 bases, leaving 15 bases between the germline ends. Germline CDR1 LNHDA, CDR2 SQIVND (reference sequence).

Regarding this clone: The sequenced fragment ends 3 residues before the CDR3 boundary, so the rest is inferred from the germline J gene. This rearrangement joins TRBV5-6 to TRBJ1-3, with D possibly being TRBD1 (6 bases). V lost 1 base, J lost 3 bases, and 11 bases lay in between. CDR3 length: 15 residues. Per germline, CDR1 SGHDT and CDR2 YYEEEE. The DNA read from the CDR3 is TGTGCCAGCAGCTTGTCCTCAGGGGATGGAAACACC. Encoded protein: CASSLSSGDGNT. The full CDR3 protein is CASSLSSGDGNTIYF.

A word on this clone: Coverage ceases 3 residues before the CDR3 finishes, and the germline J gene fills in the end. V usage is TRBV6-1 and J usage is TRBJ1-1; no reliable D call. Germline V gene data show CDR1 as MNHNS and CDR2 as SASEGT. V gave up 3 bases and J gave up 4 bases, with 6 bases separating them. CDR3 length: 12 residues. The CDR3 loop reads CASSESGTEAFF. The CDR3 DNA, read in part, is TGTGCCAGCAGTGAGTCCGGCACTGAA.

Partial CDR3 DNA: TGTGCCAGCAGCCTCCTTGGGGGGTTCTACGAC. This codes for CASSLLGGFYD. The full-length CDR3 reads as CASSLLGGFYDYTF. The chain combines TRBV7-2 with TRBJ1-2, with a weak D call TRBD1 (5 bases). The CDR3 end is not reached by the read, which stops 3 residues before it; the germline J gene fills it in. This CDR3 is 14 amino acids long. CDR1 and CDR2 from the germline V gene are SGHTA and FQGNSA.

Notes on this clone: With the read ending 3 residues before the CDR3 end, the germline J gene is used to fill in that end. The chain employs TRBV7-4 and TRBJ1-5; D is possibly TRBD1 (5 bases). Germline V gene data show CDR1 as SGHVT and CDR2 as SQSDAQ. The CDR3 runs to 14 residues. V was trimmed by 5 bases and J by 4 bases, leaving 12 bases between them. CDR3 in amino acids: CASSVKRGNQPQHF. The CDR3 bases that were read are TGTGCCAGCAGCGTGAAAAGGGGAAATCAGCCC.